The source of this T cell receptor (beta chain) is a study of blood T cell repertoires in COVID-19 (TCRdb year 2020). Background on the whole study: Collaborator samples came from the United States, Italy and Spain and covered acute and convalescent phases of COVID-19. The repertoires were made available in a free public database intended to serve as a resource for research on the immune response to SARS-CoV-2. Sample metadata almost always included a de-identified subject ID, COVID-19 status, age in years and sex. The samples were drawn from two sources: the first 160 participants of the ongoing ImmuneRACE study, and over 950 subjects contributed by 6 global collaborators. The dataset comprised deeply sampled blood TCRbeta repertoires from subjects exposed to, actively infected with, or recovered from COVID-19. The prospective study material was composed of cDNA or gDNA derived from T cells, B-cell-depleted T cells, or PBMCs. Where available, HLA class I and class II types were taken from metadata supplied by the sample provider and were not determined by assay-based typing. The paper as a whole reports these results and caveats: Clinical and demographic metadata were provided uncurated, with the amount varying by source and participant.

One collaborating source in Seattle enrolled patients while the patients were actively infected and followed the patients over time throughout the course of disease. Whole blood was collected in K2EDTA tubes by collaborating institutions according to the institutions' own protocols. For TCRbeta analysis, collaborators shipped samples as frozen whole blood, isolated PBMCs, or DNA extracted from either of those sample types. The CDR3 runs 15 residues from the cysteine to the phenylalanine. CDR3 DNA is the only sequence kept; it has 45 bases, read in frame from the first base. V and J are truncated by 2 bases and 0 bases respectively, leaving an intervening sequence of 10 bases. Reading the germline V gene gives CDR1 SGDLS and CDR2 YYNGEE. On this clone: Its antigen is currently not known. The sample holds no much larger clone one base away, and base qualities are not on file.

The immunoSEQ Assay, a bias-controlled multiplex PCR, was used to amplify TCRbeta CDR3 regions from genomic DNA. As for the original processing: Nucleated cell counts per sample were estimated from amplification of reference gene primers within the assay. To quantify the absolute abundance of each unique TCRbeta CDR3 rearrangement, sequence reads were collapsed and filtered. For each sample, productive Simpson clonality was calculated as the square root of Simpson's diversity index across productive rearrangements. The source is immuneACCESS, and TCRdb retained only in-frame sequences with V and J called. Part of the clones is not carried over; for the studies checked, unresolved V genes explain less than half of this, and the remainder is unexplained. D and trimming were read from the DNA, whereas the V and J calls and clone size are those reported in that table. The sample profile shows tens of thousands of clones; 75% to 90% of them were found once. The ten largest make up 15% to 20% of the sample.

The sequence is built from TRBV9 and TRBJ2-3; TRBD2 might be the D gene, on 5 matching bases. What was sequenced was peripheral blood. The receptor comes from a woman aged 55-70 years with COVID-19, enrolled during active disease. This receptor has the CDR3 CASSVSGVSTDTQYF. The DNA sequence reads TGTGCCAGCAGCGTGAGCGGTGTTAGCACAGATACGCAGTATTTT.